Listed below are T cell receptor beta chains from one sample, sequenced in a study of shared clonotypes between healthy human individuals. Method: immunoSEQ multiplex PCR; TCRdb's copy keeps in-frame clones and lacks some. The sample lists over 850,000 clones, around 82% occurring once. Material for sequencing was memory CD4+ T cells from PBMCs. The receptor set was obtained from a young man in good health. Some clones in this sample may be carry-over from other donors' samples. The CDR3 runs from the conserved cysteine through the conserved F or W. The D gene is left open where the match is weak. The size field is filled for only some rows; it gives once, few, many or a size class.

CDR3 protein | V gene | D gene | clone size | J gene
CASSQLRGRLYEQYF | TRBV14 | NA | NA | TRBJ2-7
CSARGASEQFF | TRBV20-1 | NA | once | TRBJ2-1
CASSSLTTNVEAFF | TRBV28 | NA | many | TRBJ1-1
CASSLITSHRTQYF | TRBV5-1 | NA | NA | TRBJ2-5
CAGSSYRGDGYTF | TRBV7-2 | TRBD1 | NA | TRBJ1-2
CASSDRQGFREQYF | TRBV6-1 | TRBD1 | NA | TRBJ2-7
CASSPGSANQETQYF | TRBV7-2 | NA | once | TRBJ2-5
CAWSIVSPSYNEQFF | TRBV30 | NA | NA | TRBJ2-1
CASSLGGKYGYTF | TRBV5-4 | NA | NA | TRBJ1-2
CASSQGQTLGYTF | TRBV5-8 | NA | NA | TRBJ1-2
CASRQDYPTDTQYF | TRBV5-1 | NA | NA | TRBJ2-3
CASSATGGTGYTF | TRBV7-9 | TRBD1 | NA | TRBJ1-2
CASSQGQGRTDTQYF | TRBV10-2 | TRBD1 | NA | TRBJ2-3
CASRPGGGGSYNEQFF | TRBV28 | NA | NA | TRBJ2-1
CASSGDTYGYTF | TRBV6-1 | NA | NA | TRBJ1-2
CASSNSNQPQHF | TRBV19 | NA | NA | TRBJ1-5
CASSELAEQETQYF | TRBV2 | NA | NA | TRBJ2-5
CASSYSWSRGHGYTF | TRBV6-5 | TRBD1 | NA | TRBJ1-2
CASSGWTGNTGELFF | TRBV7-8 | TRBD1 | NA | TRBJ2-2
CASSLGGQETQYF | TRBV28 | NA | NA | TRBJ2-5
CATSRDFETQYF | TRBV15 | NA | NA | TRBJ2-5
CASSFTTGELFF | TRBV27 | NA | NA | TRBJ2-2
CASWPGTGRVRTEAFF | TRBV19 | TRBD1 | NA | TRBJ1-1
CASSPGGAQSYEQYF | TRBV5-4 | NA | NA | TRBJ2-7
CASSLTAPAGTGELFF | TRBV5-1 | NA | NA | TRBJ2-2
CASSSGAASEQFF | TRBV11-3 | NA | NA | TRBJ2-1
CASRLAHEKPQFF | TRBV12-2 | NA | NA | TRBJ2-1
CASRLNSNEQFF | TRBV2 | NA | NA | TRBJ2-1
CASSATLWGSGANVLTF | TRBV11-2 | NA | NA | TRBJ2-6
CASSQDSQPDSRYGYTF | TRBV4-2 | NA | once | TRBJ1-2
CAWSGDRLGETQYF | TRBV30 | TRBD1 | once | TRBJ2-5
CASRRQGTGETQYF | TRBV7-9 | TRBD1 | NA | TRBJ2-5
CASSLGTVSSYNEQFF | TRBV7-6 | NA | NA | TRBJ2-1
CATGGFGNQPQHF | TRBV19 | NA | NA | TRBJ1-5
CASSTGSQPQHF | TRBV28 | NA | NA | TRBJ1-5
CASSLAQETQYF | TRBV5-1 | NA | NA | TRBJ2-5
CASSPPGRYEQYF | TRBV7-2 | NA | NA | TRBJ2-7